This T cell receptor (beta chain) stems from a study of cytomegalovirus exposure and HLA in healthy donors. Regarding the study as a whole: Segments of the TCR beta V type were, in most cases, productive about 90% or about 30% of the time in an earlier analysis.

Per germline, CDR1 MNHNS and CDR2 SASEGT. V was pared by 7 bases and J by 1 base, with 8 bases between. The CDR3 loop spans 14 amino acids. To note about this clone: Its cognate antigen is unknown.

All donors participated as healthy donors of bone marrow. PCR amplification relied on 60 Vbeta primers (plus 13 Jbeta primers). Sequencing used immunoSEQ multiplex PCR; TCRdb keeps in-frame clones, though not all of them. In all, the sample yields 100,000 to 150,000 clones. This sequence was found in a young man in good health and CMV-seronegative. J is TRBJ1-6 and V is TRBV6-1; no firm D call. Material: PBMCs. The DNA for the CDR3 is TGTGCCAGCAACGGGGAATCCTATAATTCACCCCTCCACTTT. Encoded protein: CASNGESYNSPLHF.